This T cell receptor beta chain is drawn from a study of post-analysis software for immune sequencing data. Across the study: Disease trajectories encompassed relapsing-remitting, secondary progressive and progressive-relapsing multiple sclerosis.

About this clonotype itself: Its antigen is undetermined.

Findings of the study overall: The normalized Chao1 diversity of multiple sclerosis patients was significantly lower than that of controls. Roughly five TRBV segments occurring more often in patients than controls included TRBV5-6, TRBV5-1 and TRBV20-1. Same-batch samples co-clustered strongly by F measure.

Libraries were made from TCR beta cDNA, and they carried unique molecular identifiers. TCRdb passed the PCR reads through MiXCR, listing each CDR3 protein once. Of around 400,000 distinct CDR3 sequences in the sample, approximately 38% were seen once. The CDR3 covers 16 residues. V lost 2 bases to trimming and J lost 2 bases; unmatched junction nucleotides: 5. Germline assignment: CDR1 MNHEY and CDR2 SVGAGI. The TCR comes from a girl aged 10-17 years with multiple sclerosis. What was sequenced was blood. The genes are TRBV6-5 and TRBJ2-5; 10 nucleotides align to TRBD2. The CDR3 spells CASSYLAGESQETQYF. Here the CDR3 DNA reads TGTGCCAGCAGTTACCTAGCGGGGGAGTCGCAAGAGACCCAGTACTTC.